This TCR beta chain was observed in a study of T-cell reconstitution after alpha-beta-depleted transplantation in children. In germline, CDR1 is DFQATT, CDR2 SNEGSKA (reference sequence). There are 15 residues in the CDR3. V lost 0 bases, J lost 2 bases, and 13 bases lay in between. As it was prepared, the TCRbeta library received unique molecular identifiers. TCRdb re-derived calls from the PCR reads in MiXCR, one entry per CDR3 protein. The table has about 540,000 distinct CDR3 sequences, 18% seen once; the top ten hold less than 4%. This clonotype has more than one count but fewer than ten. The sequencing here drew on PBMCs from the stem cell graft donor, taken from the stem cell graft. V is TRBV20-1 and J is TRBJ2-5, with D hard to call. The receptor was isolated from a human donor who donated a stem cell graft to a child with acute lymphoblastic leukemia. The CDR3 DNA sequence: TGCAGTGCTAGAGATCTTCAGAGAGATCAAGAGACCCAGTACTTC. This translates into CSARDLQRDQETQYF.